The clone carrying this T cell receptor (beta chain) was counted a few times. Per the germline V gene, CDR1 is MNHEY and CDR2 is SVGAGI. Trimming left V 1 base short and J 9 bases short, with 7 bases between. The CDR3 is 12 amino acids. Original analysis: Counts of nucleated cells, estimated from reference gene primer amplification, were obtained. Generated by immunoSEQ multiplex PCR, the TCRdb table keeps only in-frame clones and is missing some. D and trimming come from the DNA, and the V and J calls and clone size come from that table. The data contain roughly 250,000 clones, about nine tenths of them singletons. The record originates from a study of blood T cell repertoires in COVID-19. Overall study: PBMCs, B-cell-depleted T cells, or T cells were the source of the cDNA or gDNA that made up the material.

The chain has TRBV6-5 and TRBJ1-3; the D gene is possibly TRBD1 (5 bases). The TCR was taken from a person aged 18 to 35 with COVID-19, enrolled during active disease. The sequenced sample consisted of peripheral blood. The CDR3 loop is CASSYLGGTIYF. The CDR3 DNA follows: TGTGCCAGCAGTTACTTGGGGGGCACCATATATTTT.